This note documents a single T cell receptor (beta chain) sequence. Per the germline V gene, CDR1 is LNHNV and CDR2 is YYDKDF (reference sequence). The CDR3 contains 15 residues. V was pared by 0 bases and J by 4 bases, with 12 bases between. The protocol was immunoSEQ multiplex PCR, while the TCRdb copy is restricted to in-frame clones and leaves out a portion. The sample carries roughly 250,000 clones, roughly 84% recorded once. This sample is part of a study of blood T cell repertoires in COVID-19. The specimen was peripheral blood. The V and J genes are TRBV15 and TRBJ2-5; weak D call: TRBD2 (5 bases). The sequence came from a woman in her thirties or forties with active or convalescent COVID-19. DNA of the CDR3: TGTGCCACCAGCAGAGAACGGGTTACTAGAGAGACCCAGTACTTC. Protein product: CATSRERVTRETQYF.